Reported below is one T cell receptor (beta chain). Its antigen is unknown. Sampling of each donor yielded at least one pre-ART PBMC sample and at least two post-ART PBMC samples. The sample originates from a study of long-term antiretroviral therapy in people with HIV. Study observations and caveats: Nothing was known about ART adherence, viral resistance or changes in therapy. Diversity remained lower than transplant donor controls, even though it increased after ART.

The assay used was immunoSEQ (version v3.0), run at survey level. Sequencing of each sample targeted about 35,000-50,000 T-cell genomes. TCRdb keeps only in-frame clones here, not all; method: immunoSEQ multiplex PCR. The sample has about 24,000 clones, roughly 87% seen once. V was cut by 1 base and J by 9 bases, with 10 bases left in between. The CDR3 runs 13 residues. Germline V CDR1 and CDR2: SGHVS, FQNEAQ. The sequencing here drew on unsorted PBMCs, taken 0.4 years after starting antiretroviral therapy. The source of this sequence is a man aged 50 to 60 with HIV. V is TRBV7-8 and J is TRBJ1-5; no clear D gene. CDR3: CASSLGHQRPQHF. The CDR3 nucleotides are TGTGCCAGCAGCTTAGGGCATCAACGGCCCCAGCATTTT.